This T cell receptor beta chain was retrieved from a study of T cells in localized non-small cell lung cancer. The junction had 8 bases not matched to a gene; V was cut back by 0 bases and J by 4 bases. The CDR3 contains 17 residues. CDR1 SGHRS and CDR2 YFSETQ come from the germline V gene. Profiled with immunoSEQ multiplex PCR; TCRdb holds only in-frame clones, not every one. Among tens of thousands of clones listed, around three quarters were seen once. The chain recombines TRBV5-1 with TRBJ2-5; 11 nucleotides line up with TRBD2. This TCR derives from a woman aged 40-70 years with stage II lung adenocarcinoma. The input for sequencing was PBMCs, taken before any cancer treatment. This CDR3 reads CASSLVVAGGIGETQYF. CDR3 nucleotides: TGCGCCAGCAGCTTGGTCGTAGCGGGGGGGATTGGAGAGACCCAGTACTTC. The full variable domain, with the rest looked up from reference TRBV5-1 and TRBJ2-5, is KAGVTQTPRYLIKTRGQQVTLSCSPISGHRSVSWYQQTPGQGLQFLFEYFSETQRNKGNFPGRFSGRQFSNSRSEMNVSTLELGDSALYLCASSLVVAGGIGETQYFGPGTRLLVL.